A single sample gave rise to the 29 T cell receptor beta chains below, sequenced in a study of cytomegalovirus exposure and HLA in healthy donors. The data were produced by immunoSEQ multiplex PCR, yet TCRdb's version contains in-frame clones alone and is incomplete. The table records over 200,000 clones, over 80% of them present only once. The sequenced sample consisted of PBMCs. The origin of the receptors is a woman aged 25 to 39 in good health and CMV-seropositive.

This clone has just one count. The rearrangement uses TRBV18 and TRBJ1-1; a weak D match, TRBD1 (5 bases). Trimming took off 6 bases at V and 1 base at J, with 21 bases between the two ends. Germline lookup yields CDR1 KGHSH and CDR2 LQKENI. The CDR3 covers 17 residues. The CDR3 DNA is TGTGCCAGCTCTCAACGAGGCTCCAGGGCGAAGAACACTGAAGCTTTCTTT. This sequence encodes CASSQRGSRAKNTEAFF.

The V and J genes are TRBV12-2 and TRBJ2-7; the table's D call, TRBD2, has no DNA check behind it. TRBV12-2 is reported as a pseudogene. This CDR3 is built from 12 residues. This CDR3 is CASRLLGLEQYF. In DNA form, the CDR3 reads TGTGCAAGTCGCTTATTAGGACTCGAGCAGTACTTC.

The V and J genes are TRBV18 and TRBJ2-1, with 9 nucleotides matching TRBD2. The J segment lost 6 bases and the V segment lost 0 bases, leaving 9 bases of the junction unmatched. The V gene's germline CDR1 is KGHSH and CDR2 LQKENI. The CDR3 spans 17 residues. CDR3 amino acids: CASSPPGGLADSNEQFF. CDR3 nucleotides: TGTGCCAGCTCACCACCGGGGGGACTAGCCGACTCCAATGAGCAGTTCTTC.

The chain carries TRBV6-5 and TRBJ2-1; no reliable D call. The length of the CDR3 is 15 residues. V lost 2 bases to trimming and J lost 3 bases, with 11 bases between them. Germline V lookup: CDR1 MNHEY, CDR2 SVGAGI. The CDR3 bases are TGTGCCAGCAGTTACCGTGTTCAGAGCTACAATGAGCAGTTCTTC. Residues: CASSYRVQSYNEQFF.

The V call is TRBV6-4, the J call TRBJ2-7, with 14 positions matching TRBD2. The germline gives CDR1 MRHNA, CDR2 SNTAGT. The V gene end was trimmed by 7 bases and the J gene end by 6 bases; junction bases not matched to a gene: 8. This CDR3 is built from 15 residues. The CDR3 nucleotides read TGTGCCAGCATAGGAGAGGGACTAGCGGGGGTCGAGCAGTACTTC. It specifies CASIGEGLAGVEQYF.

The chain recombines TRBV7-2 with TRBJ1-1; D not certain. CDR3 length: 14 residues. Germline CDR1 reads SGHTA; CDR2 reads FQGNSA. With 1 base removed from V and 1 base from J, the gap between germline ends came to 7 bases. The CDR3 is CASSLVWRNTEAFF. The DNA for the CDR3 is TGTGCCAGCAGCTTAGTCTGGAGGAACACTGAAGCTTTCTTT. The complete variable domain, with remaining parts taken from reference TRBV7-2 and TRBJ1-1, reads GAGVSQSPSNKVTEKGKDVELRCDPISGHTALYWYRQSLGQGLEFLIYFQGNSAPDKSGLPSDRFSAERTGGSVSTLTIQRTQQEDSAVYLCASSLVWRNTEAFFGQGTRLTVV.

V gene TRBV27 combines with J gene TRBJ2-2, with D possibly TRBD1 on 6 matching bases. Trimming cost V 3 bases and J 2 bases, with 19 bases left between them. This CDR3 is 18 amino acids long. Germline V CDR1 and CDR2: MNHEY, SMNVEV (reference sequence). CDR3 loop: CASSFRFVGQSNTGELFF. As DNA, the CDR3 is TGTGCCAGCAGTTTTCGTTTCGTCGGACAGTCAAACACCGGGGAGCTGTTTTTT.

This clone appeared a single time. The chain has TRBV13 and TRBJ2-3; D remains unclear. Germline assignment: CDR1 PRHDT and CDR2 FYEKMQ (reference sequence). With 5 bases removed from V and 0 bases from J, the gap between germline ends came to 9 bases. The CDR3 runs to 14 residues. As DNA, the CDR3 is TGTGCCAGCAGCCGGCGGCCTAGCACAGATACGCAGTATTTT. Amino acid sequence: CASSRRPSTDTQYF.

This chain links TRBV27 with TRBJ2-2; 13 bases map to TRBD2. V was clipped by 7 bases and J by 3 bases; unmatched bases: 11. The CDR3 is 18 residues long. Per the germline V gene, CDR1 is MNHEY and CDR2 is SMNVEV (reference sequence). The CDR3 loop is CASTNGLAGAFDTGELFF. The CDR3 DNA is TGTGCCAGCACGAATGGACTAGCGGGAGCCTTCGACACCGGGGAGCTGTTTTTT.

This clone was seen once. This chain connects TRBV9 to TRBJ1-1; D remains unclear. In germline, CDR1 is SGDLS, CDR2 YYNGEE. The CDR3 is 15 amino acids. The V end lost 4 bases, the J end lost 4 bases, and 17 bases lay between the germline ends. The CDR3 here is CASSYNPGFGTEAFF. The CDR3 nucleotides are TGTGCCAGCAGCTACAATCCGGGCTTCGGCACTGAAGCTTTCTTT.

The chain joins TRBV6-6 to TRBJ2-4; TRBD1 matches 11 bases. Germline CDR1 MNHNY, CDR2 SVGAGI (reference sequence). CDR3 length equals 14 residues. The J segment lost 6 bases and the V segment lost 5 bases, leaving 3 bases of the junction unmatched. The CDR3 region is CASSTGTGGNIQYF. CDR3 in DNA: TGTGCCAGCAGTACAGGGACAGGGGGAAACATTCAGTACTTC.

This chain joins TRBV7-2 and TRBJ2-5; perhaps D is TRBD1 or TRBD2 (5 bases each). The CDR3 length is 13 residues. In germline, CDR1 is SGHTA, CDR2 FQGNSA. V was cut by 7 bases and J by 0 bases, with 9 bases left in between. The CDR3 is CASNRGHQETQYF. In DNA, the CDR3 is TGTGCCAGCAACCGGGGCCACCAAGAGACCCAGTACTTC.

V gene TRBV6-1 combines with J gene TRBJ1-1; D might be TRBD1 (5 bases). The CDR3 extends over 14 amino acids. CDR1 and CDR2 from the germline V gene are MNHNS and SASEGT. V shed 4 bases and J shed 5 bases, with 14 bases lying between them. The CDR3 DNA follows: TGTGCCAGCAGTGCCGGGACCCGCGGAACTGAAGCTTTCTTT. Translated, it gives CASSAGTRGTEAFF.

The chain uses TRBV5-6 and TRBJ2-7; D possibly corresponds to TRBD1 (7 bases). Germline V gene data show CDR1 as SGHDT and CDR2 as YYEEEE. V gave up 0 bases and J gave up 3 bases, with 16 bases separating them. The CDR3 has 16 residues. The CDR3 loop is CASSLESQGGGYEQYF. The DNA of the CDR3 is TGTGCCAGCAGCTTGGAGTCTCAGGGGGGTGGCTACGAGCAGTACTTC.

This chain connects TRBV5-4 to TRBJ2-2, with TRBD2 matching 9 bases. The CDR3 consists of 17 residues. Trimming removed 0 bases from V and 0 bases from J; junction bases left unmatched: 3. CDR1 SGHNT and CDR2 YYREEE come from the germline V gene (reference sequence). CDR3 DNA: TGTGCCAGCAGCTTGGGCGGGAGGGCTCCGAACACCGGGGAGCTGTTTTTT. Translation: CASSLGGRAPNTGELFF.

J is TRBJ2-7 and V is TRBV12-5; 8 positions match TRBD2. V lost 6 bases to trimming and J lost 3 bases; unmatched junction nucleotides: 13. Germline V CDR1 and CDR2: LGHNT, FRNRAP. The CDR3 consists of 16 residues. The DNA of the CDR3 is TGTGCTAGTGGATCAACCAGCGGGAGTTTTATCTACGAGCAGTACTTC. Translated, it gives CASGSTSGSFIYEQYF.

The sample holds one count of this clone. V is TRBV27 and J is TRBJ1-4; D may be TRBD1 (6 bases). The V gene's germline CDR1 is MNHEY and CDR2 SMNVEV (reference sequence). The germline V and J ends were trimmed by 2 bases and 8 bases, with 21 bases remaining between them. The CDR3 is 17 residues long. CDR3 region: CASSLPRAGGGREKLFF. In DNA, the CDR3 is TGTGCCAGCAGTTTACCCAGGGCCGGAGGGGGGAGGGAAAAACTGTTTTTT.

The chain has TRBV5-6 and TRBJ2-5; 10 nucleotides match TRBD2. Trimming cost V 1 base and J 1 base; bases outside gene matches: 10. This CDR3 spans 18 amino acids. The germline gives CDR1 SGHDT, CDR2 YYEEEE. CDR3 loop: CASSLLLAGEGVQETQYF. The CDR3 DNA follows: TGTGCCAGCAGCTTGCTCCTAGCGGGAGAGGGGGTCCAAGAGACCCAGTACTTC. The entire variable domain, with the rest obtained from reference TRBV5-6 and TRBJ2-5, is as follows: DAGVTQSPTHLIKTRGQQVTLRCSPKSGHDTVSWYQQALGQGPQFIFQYYEEEERQRGNFPDRFSGHQFPNYSSELNVNALLLGDSALYLCASSLLLAGEGVQETQYFGPGTRLLVL.

The J gene is TRBJ2-4, the V gene TRBV27; D is perhaps TRBD2 (6 bases). Germline CDR1 and CDR2: MNHEY and SMNVEV (reference sequence). V lost 3 bases and J 7 bases, leaving 13 bases between the germline ends. The CDR3 runs to 14 residues. The CDR3 loop is CASSFGGGGNIQYF. DNA of the CDR3: TGTGCCAGCAGTTTTGGGGGTGGAGGGAACATTCAGTACTTC.

In DNA, the CDR3 is TGTGCCAGCAGCGGGCCACGCGGAGAGACCCAGTACTTC. Protein: CASSGPRGETQYF. The gene calls are TRBV9 and TRBJ2-5; D uncertain. The V gene lost 3 bases and the J gene lost 4 bases, with 10 bases spanning the gap. The CDR3 sequence is 13 residues long. Germline V gene data show CDR1 as SGDLS and CDR2 as YYNGEE.

The rearrangement uses TRBV6-1 and TRBJ1-2, with D unclear. V lost 0 bases, J lost 5 bases, and 7 bases lay in between. The CDR3 extends over 13 amino acids. The germline V gene encodes CDR1 MNHNS and CDR2 SASEGT. The CDR3 DNA is TGTGCCAGCAGTGAAGCCAAGACTTATGGCTACACCTTC. This sequence encodes CASSEAKTYGYTF.

The chain couples TRBV14 to TRBJ2-7; 10 bases map to TRBD2. This CDR3 is built from 18 residues. Germline CDR1 is SGHDN and CDR2 is FVKESK. The V segment lost 3 bases and the J segment 5 bases; nucleotides outside the gene matches: 16. DNA for the CDR3: TGTGCCAGCAGCCATCTCCATCCCCCGGCTAGCGGGAGCCACGAGCAGTACTTC. Its protein is CASSHLHPPASGSHEQYF.

This clone was found a few times. The chain uses TRBV2 and TRBJ1-5; perhaps TRBD1 as D (5 bases). The V gene's germline CDR1 is SNHLY and CDR2 FYNNEI. Trimming removed 4 bases from V and 1 base from J, with 8 bases in between. This CDR3 comprises 14 residues. The DNA for the CDR3 is TGTGCCAGCAGTGTGGGGGTGAGCAATCAGCCCCAGCATTTT. Encoded protein: CASSVGVSNQPQHF.

The CDR3 loop reads CASSQRLAGANEQYF. Written as DNA, the CDR3 is TGCGCCAGCAGCCAAAGACTAGCGGGAGCCAACGAGCAGTACTTC. The chain recombines TRBV4-1 with TRBJ2-7; 12 positions agree with TRBD2. The CDR3 totals 15 residues. The germline V gene has CDR1 MGHRA and CDR2 YSYEKL. V trimming: 2 bases; J trimming: 5 bases; junction bases outside the gene matches: 4.

The rearrangement links TRBV27 to TRBJ1-2; D might be TRBD1 (6 bases). Germline V gene data show CDR1 as MNHEY and CDR2 as SMNVEV (reference sequence). This CDR3 is built from 13 residues. Trimming left V 5 bases short and J 6 bases short, with 13 bases between. CDR3 protein: CASSAGALDGYTF. The CDR3 bases are TGTGCCAGCAGTGCGGGGGCTCTGGATGGCTACACCTTC.

V is TRBV5-1 and J is TRBJ2-1; D perhaps matches TRBD1 (6 bases). Germline V gives CDR1 SGHRS, CDR2 YFSETQ. There are 14 residues in the CDR3. Trimming took 5 bases from V and 4 from J, leaving 13 bases between them. CDR3 region: CASSQDSRYNEQFF. CDR3 bases: TGCGCCAGCAGTCAGGACAGTCGGTACAATGAGCAGTTCTTC.

The chain couples TRBV13 to TRBJ1-1, with D possibly matching TRBD1 (6 bases). Germline V CDR1 and CDR2: PRHDT, FYEKMQ (reference sequence). The CDR3 loop spans 15 amino acids. V was shortened by 5 bases and J by 6 bases, with 19 bases between the two germline ends. The CDR3 sequence: CASSRQRTASPEAFF. The CDR3 bases are TGTGCCAGCAGCCGTCAGAGGACAGCTTCCCCTGAAGCTTTCTTT. Full variable domain (remainder filled in from reference TRBV13 and TRBJ1-1): AAGVIQSPRHLIKEKRETATLKCYPIPRHDTVYWYQQGPGQDPQFLISFYEKMQSDKGSIPDRFSAQQFSDYHSELNMSSLELGDSALYFCASSRQRTASPEAFFGQGTRLTVV.

The DNA of the CDR3 is TGCGCCAGCAGCCGAACAGGAGCCTATGGCTACACCTTC. It yields the protein CASSRTGAYGYTF. The chain joins TRBV4-1 to TRBJ1-2, with D possibly being TRBD1 (5 bases). CDR1 is MGHRA, CDR2 YSYEKL, per germline. The V end was cut by 4 bases, the J end by 4 bases, with 10 bases between. The length of the CDR3 is 13 residues.

This sequence joins TRBV19 and TRBJ2-7; a weak D match, TRBD1 (5 bases). This CDR3 region has 14 residues. The V gene lost 5 bases and the J gene lost 0 bases, with 11 bases spanning the gap. The V gene's germline CDR1 is LNHDA and CDR2 SQIVND (reference sequence). The CDR3 DNA follows: TGTGCCAGTAGTCCCTTAGGGGTCTCCTACGAGCAGTACTTC. This codes for CASSPLGVSYEQYF.